Detailed here is one TCR beta chain. What it binds is unknown. Germline V gene lookup returns CDR1 MNHEY and CDR2 SVGEGT. V was shortened by 6 bases and J by 1 base, with 6 bases between the two germline ends. The CDR3 has 12 residues. The data derive from a study of T cell responses to AZD1222 COVID-19 vaccine. Overall study results and limits: Donors skewed white British and female; clonal diversity was possibly underestimated.

TCRdb's copy holds only in-frame clones and misses some; the assay was immunoSEQ multiplex PCR. The profile shows about 21,000 clones, 84% of them singletons. The chain recombines TRBV6-2 or TRBV6-3 with TRBJ1-1; D is unresolved. This receptor was taken from an adult who received the AZD1222 COVID-19 vaccine. Sequenced here: peripheral blood, sampled 28 days after the second AZD1222 dose. CDR3 in amino acids: CASSWENTEAFF. The CDR3 DNA is TGTGCCAGCAGCTGGGAGAACACTGAAGCTTTCTTT.